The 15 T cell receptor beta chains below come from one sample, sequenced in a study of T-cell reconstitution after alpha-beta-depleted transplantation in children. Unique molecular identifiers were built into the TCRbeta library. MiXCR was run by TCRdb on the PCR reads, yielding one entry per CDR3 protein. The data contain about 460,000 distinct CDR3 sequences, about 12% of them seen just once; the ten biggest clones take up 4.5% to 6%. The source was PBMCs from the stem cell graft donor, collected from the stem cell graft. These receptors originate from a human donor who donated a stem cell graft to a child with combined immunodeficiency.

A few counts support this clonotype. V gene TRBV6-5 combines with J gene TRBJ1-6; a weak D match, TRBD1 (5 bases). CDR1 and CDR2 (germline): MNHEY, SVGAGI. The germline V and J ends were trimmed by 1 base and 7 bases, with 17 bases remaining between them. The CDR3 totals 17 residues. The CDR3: CASSYLGSGGSNSPLHF. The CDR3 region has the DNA TGTGCCAGCAGTTACTTGGGGTCGGGGGGATCCAATTCACCCCTCCACTTT.

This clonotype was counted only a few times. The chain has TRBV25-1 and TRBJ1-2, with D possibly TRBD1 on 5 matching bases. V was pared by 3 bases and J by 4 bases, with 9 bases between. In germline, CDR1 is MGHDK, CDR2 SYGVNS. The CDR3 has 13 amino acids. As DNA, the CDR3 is TGTGCCAGCAGTGATGAGGGGATCTATGGCTACACCTTC. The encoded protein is CASSDEGIYGYTF.

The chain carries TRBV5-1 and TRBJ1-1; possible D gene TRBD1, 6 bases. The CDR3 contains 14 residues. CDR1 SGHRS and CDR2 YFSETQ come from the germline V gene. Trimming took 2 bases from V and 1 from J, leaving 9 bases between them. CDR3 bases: TGCGCCAGCAGCTTTCAACAGGGGAACACTGAAGCTTTCTTT. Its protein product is CASSFQQGNTEAFF.

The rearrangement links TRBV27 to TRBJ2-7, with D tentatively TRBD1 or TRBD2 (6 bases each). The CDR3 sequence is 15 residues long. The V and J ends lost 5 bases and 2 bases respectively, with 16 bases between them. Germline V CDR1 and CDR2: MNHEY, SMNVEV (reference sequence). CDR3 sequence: CASSLGGIDAYEQYF. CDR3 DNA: TGTGCCAGCAGTCTAGGGGGGATCGACGCCTACGAGCAGTACTTC.

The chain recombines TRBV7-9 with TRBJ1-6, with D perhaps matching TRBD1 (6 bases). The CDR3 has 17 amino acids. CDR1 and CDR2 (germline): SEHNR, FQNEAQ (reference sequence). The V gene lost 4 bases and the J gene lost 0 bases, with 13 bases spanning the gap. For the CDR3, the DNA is TGTGCCAGCAGCTACAACAGGGAAAGCTCCTATAATTCACCCCTCCACTTT. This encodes CASSYNRESSYNSPLHF.

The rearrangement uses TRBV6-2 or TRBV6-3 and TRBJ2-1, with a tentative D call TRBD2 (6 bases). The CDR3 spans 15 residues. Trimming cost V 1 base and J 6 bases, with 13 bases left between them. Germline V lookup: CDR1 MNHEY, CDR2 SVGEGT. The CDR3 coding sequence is TGTGCCAGCAGTTACTTGGGCGGGATTGGCAATGAGCAGTTCTTC. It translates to CASSYLGGIGNEQFF.

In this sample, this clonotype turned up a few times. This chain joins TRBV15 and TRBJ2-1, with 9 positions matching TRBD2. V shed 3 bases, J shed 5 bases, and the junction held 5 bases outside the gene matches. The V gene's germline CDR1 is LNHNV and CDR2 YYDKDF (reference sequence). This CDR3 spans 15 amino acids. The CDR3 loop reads CATSSWGLADNEQFF. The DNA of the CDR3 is TGTGCCACCAGCAGTTGGGGACTAGCAGACAATGAGCAGTTCTTC.

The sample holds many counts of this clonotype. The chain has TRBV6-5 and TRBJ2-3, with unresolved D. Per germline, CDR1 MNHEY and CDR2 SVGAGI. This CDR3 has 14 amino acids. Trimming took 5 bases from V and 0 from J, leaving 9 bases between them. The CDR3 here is CASSNLRSTDTQYF. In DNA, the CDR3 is TGTGCCAGCAGTAACCTGCGGAGCACAGATACGCAGTATTTT.

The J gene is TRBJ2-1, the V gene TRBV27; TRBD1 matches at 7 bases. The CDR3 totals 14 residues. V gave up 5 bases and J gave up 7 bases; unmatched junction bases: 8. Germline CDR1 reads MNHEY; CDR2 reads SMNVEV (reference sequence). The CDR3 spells CASSIQGDLNEQFF. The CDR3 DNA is TGTGCCAGCAGTATCCAGGGGGATTTGAATGAGCAGTTCTTC.

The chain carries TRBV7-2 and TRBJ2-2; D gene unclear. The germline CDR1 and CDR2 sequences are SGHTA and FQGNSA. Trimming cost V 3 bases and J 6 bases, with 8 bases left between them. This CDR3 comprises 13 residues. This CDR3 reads CASSFSGAGELFF. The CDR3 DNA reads TGTGCCAGCAGCTTCTCGGGTGCCGGGGAGCTGTTTTTT.

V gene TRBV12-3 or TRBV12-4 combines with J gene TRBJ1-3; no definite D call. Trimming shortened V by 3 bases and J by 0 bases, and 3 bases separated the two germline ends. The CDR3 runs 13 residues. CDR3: CASSFTSGNTIYF. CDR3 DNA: TGTGCCAGCAGTTTTACCTCTGGAAACACCATATATTTT.

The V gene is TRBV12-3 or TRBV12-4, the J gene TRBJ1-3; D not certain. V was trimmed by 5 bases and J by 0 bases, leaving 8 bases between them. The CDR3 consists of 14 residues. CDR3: CASSGFPSGNTIYF. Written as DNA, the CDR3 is TGTGCCAGCAGTGGGTTCCCCTCTGGAAACACCATATATTTT.

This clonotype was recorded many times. The CDR3 DNA reads as TGTGCCAGCAGTTTAATGGGTACTAGCGGGGGGTCAGATACGCAGTATTTT. Translation gives CASSLMGTSGGSDTQYF. The chain recombines TRBV28 with TRBJ2-3; 12 nucleotides match TRBD2. CDR1 is MDHEN and CDR2 is SYDVKM in the germline V gene. The CDR3 runs 17 residues. With 2 bases clipped from V and 4 bases from J, the junction kept 7 bases outside the gene matches. The full variable domain, rest sourced from reference TRBV28 and TRBJ2-3, is DVKVTQSSRYLVKRTGEKVFLECVQDMDHENMFWYRQDPGLGLRLIYFSYDVKMKEKGDIPEGYSVSREKKERFSLILESASTNQTSMYLCASSLMGTSGGSDTQYFGPGTRLTVL.

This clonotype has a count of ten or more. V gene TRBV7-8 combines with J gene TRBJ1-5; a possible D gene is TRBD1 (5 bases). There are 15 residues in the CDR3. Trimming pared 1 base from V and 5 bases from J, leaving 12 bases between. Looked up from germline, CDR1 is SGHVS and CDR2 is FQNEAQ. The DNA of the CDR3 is TGTGCCAGCAGCTTAGGAGGGTGGGGGGATCAGCCCCAGCATTTT. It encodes CASSLGGWGDQPQHF.

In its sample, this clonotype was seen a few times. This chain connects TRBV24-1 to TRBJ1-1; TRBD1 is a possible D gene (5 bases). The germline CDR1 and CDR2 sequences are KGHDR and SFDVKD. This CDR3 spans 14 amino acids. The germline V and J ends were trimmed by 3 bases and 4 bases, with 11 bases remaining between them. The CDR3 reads CATSDDQGGTEAFF. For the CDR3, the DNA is TGTGCCACCAGTGATGACCAGGGTGGCACTGAAGCTTTCTTT.